Reported below is one TCR beta chain. The data stem from a study of CD8 T cells in Susac syndrome. Control patients had untreated stable or active relapsing-remitting multiple sclerosis by revised McDonald criteria. Negative isolation yielded CD8+ and CD4+ T cells; FACS enriched TEMRA cells. 0.5 to 1 ug RNA was reverse transcribed with random hexamers. The CDR3 of TCR beta was amplified by immunoSEQ multiplex PCR across 54 Vbeta and 13 Jbeta. Via MiXCR, TCRdb re-called the immunoSEQ multiplex PCR reads, giving one row per CDR3 protein. The table has some 140,000 distinct CDR3 sequences, about 90% seen once. The CDR3 covers 15 residues. Germline V lookup: CDR1 SGDLS, CDR2 YYNGEE. J gave up 7 bases and V 7 bases, and 6 bases lay outside the gene matches.

Sequenced input: CD8+ T cells from PBMCs. The V call is TRBV9, the J call TRBJ2-1, with TRBD2 matching over 15 bases. The TCR comes from a human donor with multiple sclerosis. Here the CDR3 reads CASGGTSGRTNEQFF. CDR3 nucleotides: TGTGCCAGCGGCGGGACTAGCGGGAGGACGAATGAGCAGTTCTTC.